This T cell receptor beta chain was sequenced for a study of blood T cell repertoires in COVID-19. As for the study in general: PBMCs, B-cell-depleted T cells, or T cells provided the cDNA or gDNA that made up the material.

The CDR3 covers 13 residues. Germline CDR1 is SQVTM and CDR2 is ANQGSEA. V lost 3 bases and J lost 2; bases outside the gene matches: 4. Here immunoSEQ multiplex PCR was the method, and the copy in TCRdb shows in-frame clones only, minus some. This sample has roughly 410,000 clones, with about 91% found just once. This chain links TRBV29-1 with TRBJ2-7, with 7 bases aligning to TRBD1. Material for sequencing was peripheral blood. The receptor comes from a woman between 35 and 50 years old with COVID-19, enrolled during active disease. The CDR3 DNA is TGCAGCGTTGATGGGCAGGGGGCCTACGAGCAGTACTTC. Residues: CSVDGQGAYEQYF.